This TCR beta chain was retrieved from a study of cytomegalovirus exposure and HLA in healthy donors. Study overall: Earlier, about 180 million T cells were analyzed, and fewer than 120 million unique TCR beta sequences were found among them.

CDR3 length: 11 amino acids. Between the trimmed V and J ends, which lost 5 bases and 5 bases, there was a span of 4 bases. Germline CDR1 LNHDA, CDR2 SQIVND (reference sequence). Study results and limitations: The majority of CMV-associated TCR beta chains were reported as apparently HLA-restricted in a later analysis.

The study ran its PCR with 60 Vbeta and 13 Jbeta primers. The assay was immunoSEQ multiplex PCR, and TCRdb's table has in-frame clones only and misses some. The table lists about 190,000 clones, about 80% of them singletons. This clone was recorded a few times. What it binds is unknown. This TCR was recovered from a woman aged 40 to 50 in good health and CMV-seronegative. The specimen sequenced was PBMCs. The chain carries TRBV19 and TRBJ2-1; unclear D gene. The CDR3 DNA sequence: TGTGCCAGTAGTGCGGACAATGAGCAGTTCTTC. Translation: CASSADNEQFF.